These 10 T cell receptor beta chains came from one sample sequenced in a study of cytomegalovirus exposure and HLA in healthy donors. Primers included in the PCR were 60 Vbeta and 13 Jbeta primers. Sequencing used immunoSEQ multiplex PCR; TCRdb keeps in-frame clones, though not all of them. The sample carries over 150,000 clones, 77% recorded once. Sequenced input: PBMCs. These receptors were taken from a woman aged 60-75 years in good health and CMV-seropositive.

The sample holds a few counts of this clone. CDR3 bases: TGTGCCAGCAGTTTTCCCGGCAGCGGGCATTACGAGCAGTACTTC. Translated, it gives CASSFPGSGHYEQYF. The chain combines TRBV27 with TRBJ2-7, with a tentative D call TRBD2 (6 bases). There are 15 residues in the CDR3. From germline, CDR1 is MNHEY and CDR2 SMNVEV (reference sequence). The germline V and J ends were trimmed by 3 bases and 4 bases, with 16 bases remaining between them.

This clone appeared a few times. The chain combines TRBV19 with TRBJ1-2; TRBD1 matches at 7 bases. Trimming took 4 bases from V and 0 from J; bases not matched to a gene: 5. The germline CDR1 and CDR2 sequences are LNHDA and SQIVND (reference sequence). The CDR3 runs to 15 residues. The DNA for the CDR3 is TGTGCCAGTAGTAGGGCACAGGGGCCTAACTATGGCTACACCTTC. Amino acids: CASSRAQGPNYGYTF.

The chain has TRBV9 and TRBJ2-7, with 9 bases lining up with TRBD1. Losses at the gene ends were 2 bases for V and 6 bases for J; bases not matched to a gene: 3. The V gene's germline CDR1 is SGDLS and CDR2 YYNGEE. The CDR3 contains 13 residues. The CDR3 DNA is TGTGCCAGCAGCGTGGGACAGGGCACCGAGCAGTACTTC. Its translation is CASSVGQGTEQYF.

As DNA, the CDR3 is TGTGCCAGCAGTTATCCGAGACAGGGAAGAGATACGCAGTATTTT. It codes for CASSYPRQGRDTQYF. The rearrangement joins TRBV6-6 to TRBJ2-3; 7 bases are shared with TRBD1. Germline CDR1 MNHNY, CDR2 SVGAGI (reference sequence). J gave up 5 bases and V 3 bases, and 8 bases lay outside the gene matches. This CDR3 has 15 amino acids.

This sequence joins TRBV7-9 and TRBJ2-1; TRBD1 matches 9 bases. This CDR3 is 15 amino acids long. J lost 6 bases, V lost 3 bases, and 6 bases had no gene match. Germline CDR1 SEHNR, CDR2 FQNEAQ (reference sequence). The CDR3 loop reads CASSFPGQGSNEQFF. For the CDR3, the DNA is TGTGCCAGCAGCTTTCCGGGACAGGGTTCCAATGAGCAGTTCTTC.

The J gene is TRBJ1-1, the V gene TRBV9; TRBD1 aligns across 7 bases. The CDR3 covers 14 residues. Germline lookup yields CDR1 SGDLS and CDR2 YYNGEE. The J segment lost 2 bases and the V segment lost 3 bases, leaving 4 bases of the junction unmatched. CDR3 sequence reads: CASSATGLNTEAFF. The CDR3, as DNA: TGTGCCAGCAGCGCGACAGGGCTTAACACTGAAGCTTTCTTT.

The chain has TRBV6-1 and TRBJ2-3, with 8 bases identical to TRBD2. CDR1 is MNHNS, CDR2 SASEGT, per germline. The CDR3 consists of 12 residues. Germline trimming cut 6 bases from V and 14 bases from J; bases unmatched to any gene: 10. The CDR3 bases are TGTGCCAGCAGCCCGACTAGCGAAATCGGGTATTTT. It encodes CASSPTSEIGYF.

This clone was picked up one time. V and J are TRBV19 and TRBJ2-1; TRBD2 might be the D (5 bases). Per the germline V gene, CDR1 is LNHDA and CDR2 is SQIVND (reference sequence). The V end was cut by 1 base, the J end by 10 bases, with 20 bases between. The CDR3 spans 16 residues. The CDR3 sequence: CASSIGGLAGVNEQFF. In DNA, the CDR3 is TGTGCCAGTAGTATAGGTGGCCTAGCTGGTGTCAACGAGCAGTTCTTC.

The chain couples TRBV12-5 to TRBJ1-5, with D perhaps matching TRBD1 (5 bases). The CDR3 is 14 residues long. Deletions cut 6 bases from V and 5 bases from J, with 14 bases between. The germline V gene encodes CDR1 LGHNT and CDR2 FRNRAP. The CDR3 sequence: CASGLGQGDQPQHF. The CDR3 DNA reads TGTGCTAGTGGCCTGGGGCAGGGTGATCAGCCCCAGCATTTT.

The gene calls are TRBV28 and TRBJ2-3, with 12 bases identical to TRBD2. CDR3 size: 15 residues. V was clipped by 8 bases and J by 0 bases; unmatched bases: 3. Germline V gene lookup returns CDR1 MDHEN and CDR2 SYDVKM. The CDR3 region is CASGGLAGSTDTQYF. CDR3 bases: TGTGCCAGCGGAGGACTAGCGGGGAGCACAGATACGCAGTATTTT.